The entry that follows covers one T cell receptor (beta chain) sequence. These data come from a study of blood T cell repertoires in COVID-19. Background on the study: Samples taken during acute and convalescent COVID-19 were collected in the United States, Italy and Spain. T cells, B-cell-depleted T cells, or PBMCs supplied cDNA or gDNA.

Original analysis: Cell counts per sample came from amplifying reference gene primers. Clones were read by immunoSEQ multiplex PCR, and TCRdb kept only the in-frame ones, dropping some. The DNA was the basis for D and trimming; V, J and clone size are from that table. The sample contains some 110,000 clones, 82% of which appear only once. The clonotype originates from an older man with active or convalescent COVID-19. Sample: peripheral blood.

The CDR3 region is CATSDLIQREGQETQYF. CDR3 DNA: TGTGCCACCAGTGATTTGATCCAGCGGGAGGGCCAGGAGACCCAGTACTTC. The V call is TRBV24-1, the J call TRBJ2-5; 10 positions match TRBD2. This CDR3 comprises 17 residues. The V and J ends lost 0 bases and 5 bases, in that order; junction bases with no gene match: 8. Germline V CDR1 and CDR2: KGHDR, SFDVKD.